This T cell receptor (beta chain) was found in a study of cytomegalovirus exposure and HLA in healthy donors. Study context: It was reported in a later analysis that the same platform had been used for the roughly 130 validation repertoires as for the approximately 670 first-cohort repertoires. Whole-study results and caveats: Whilst most TCR sequences proved rare, a subset of public TCRs occurred across many donors.

The ends were cut back, 6 bases at V and 9 bases at J, with 12 bases in the middle. Germline values: CDR1 SGHTA, CDR2 FQGNSA. This CDR3 has 12 amino acids. With respect to this clone: The antigen is undetermined.

Some clones are missing from TCRdb's copy, which holds only in-frame ones; the method was immunoSEQ multiplex PCR. Seen here are approximately 240,000 clones, about 90% observed once, and the top ten hold roughly 1%. Sequencing used PBMCs. V gene TRBV7-2 combines with J gene TRBJ2-1; TRBD2 is a possible D gene (5 bases). This receptor was obtained from a woman aged 18 to 35 in good health and CMV-seronegative. CDR3 coding DNA: TGTGCCAGCAGGACTAACGGGTTTGAGCAGTTCTTC. This translates into CASRTNGFEQFF.